These T cell receptor beta chains were read from a single sample in a study of STAT5B mutations in CD4+ large granular lymphocyte leukemia. The repertoire was sequenced with immunoSEQ multiplex PCR; TCRdb's copy has only in-frame clones and lacks some. The sample lists roughly 38,000 clones; approximately 72% were seen once. Sequenced input: CD4+ T cells from blood buffy coats. These TCRs come from a human donor in good health. CDR3s include the opening cysteine and the closing phenylalanine or tryptophan. The D gene is left open where the match is weak. Clone size is not always given. Where it is, it says once, few, many or a class for expanded clones.

clone_size	v_call	j_call	d_call	cdr3_nt	cdr3_aa
.	TRBV5-1	TRBJ1-2	TRBD1	TGCGCCAGCAGCTTGGGGGACAGGCCAACCAGTTACTATGGCTACACCTTC	CASSLGDRPTSYYGYTF
once	TRBV7-2	TRBJ2-5	.	TGTGCCAGCAGCGCTAGGGGGCGGGGGGAGACCCGGACCCAGTACTTC	CASSARGRGETRTQYF
.	TRBV11-1	TRBJ2-1	TRBD1	TGTGCCAGCAGCTCCCGGACAGGCTACAATGAGCAGTTCTTC	CASSSRTGYNEQFF
.	TRBV11-1	TRBJ1-6	TRBD1	TGTGCCAGCAGCTTCTTCCAGGGGGATTCACCCCTCCACTTT	CASSFFQGDSPLHF
.	TRBV7-3	TRBJ2-1	TRBD2	TGTGCCAGCAGCTCCCGGGGGGGCAGCTCCTACAATGAGCAGTTCTTC	CASSSRGGSSYNEQFF
.	TRBV6-5	TRBJ2-5	.	TGTGCCAGCAGTTACTCGATGAGGGGGGGAGAGACCCAGTACTTC	CASSYSMRGGETQYF
.	TRBV6-5	TRBJ2-1	TRBD1	TGTGCCAGCAGTTACTCCGGGGGGACAGGGGGCAATGAGCAGTTCTTC	CASSYSGGTGGNEQFF
.	TRBV14	TRBJ2-3	.	TGTGCCAGCAGCCAAAGGACAGTTCCAGATACGCAGTATTTT	CASSQRTVPDTQYF
.	TRBV6-6	TRBJ2-1	.	TGTGCCAGCAGTTACCTCGCTGGGGTCAATGAGCAGTTCTTC	CASSYLAGVNEQFF
few	TRBV5-1	TRBJ1-1	TRBD1	TGCGCCAGCAGCTTGGACAGGGGTGGCACTGAAGCTTTCTTT	CASSLDRGGTEAFF
.	TRBV4-3	TRBJ1-5	.	TGCGCCAGCAGCCAAGATAGCAGTCAGCCCCAGCATTTT	CASSQDSSQPQHF
few	TRBV27	TRBJ2-5	.	TGTGCCAGCAGTTCTACCCCCCTTTGGGGGCCGAATTCCCAAGAGACCCAGTACTTC	CASSSTPLWGPNSQETQYF
.	TRBV27	TRBJ2-2	.	TGTGCCAGCAGTATTAGACCCCAAACCGGGGAGCTGTTTTTT	CASSIRPQTGELFF
.	TRBV29-1	TRBJ2-3	TRBD2	TGCAGCGGATCGGGGGGATTCTACACAGATACGCAGTATTTT	CSGSGGFYTDTQYF
.	TRBV2	TRBJ2-7	TRBD2	TGTGCCAGCAGTGCTCGTGGACTAGCGAAGTCCAGTCAGGCCGAGCAGTACTTC	CASSARGLAKSSQAEQYF
few	TRBV7-7	TRBJ2-3	TRBD2	TGTGCCAGCAGCTTAGACGGGGGGTCCACAGATACGCAGTATTTT	CASSLDGGSTDTQYF
once	TRBV7-2	TRBJ1-4	.	TGTGCCAGCAGCCCTCGGCAGGGAGGTGAAAAACTGTTTTTT	CASSPRQGGEKLFF
.	TRBV5-1	TRBJ2-3	.	TGCGCCAGCAGCCTCAATTCAGATACGCAGTATTTT	CASSLNSDTQYF
.	TRBV2	TRBJ2-1	TRBD1	TGTGCCAGCACCCTCGGGACAGTTTACAATGAGCAGTTCTTC	CASTLGTVYNEQFF
.	TRBV4-1	TRBJ2-7	TRBD1	TGCGCCAGCAGCCAAGTACAGGGGAACTACGAGCAGTACTTC	CASSQVQGNYEQYF
.	TRBV7-8	TRBJ2-4	.	TGTGCCAGCAGCGATAGACAGGCCGCCAAAAACATTCAGTACTTC	CASSDRQAAKNIQYF
.	TRBV6-1	TRBJ2-7	TRBD1	TGTGCCAGCAACCCGGGACAGTCGTACGAGCAGTACTTC	CASNPGQSYEQYF
.	TRBV5-1	TRBJ2-3	TRBD2	TGCGCCAGCAGCTTGGCCGGGAGGACAGATACGCAGTATTTT	CASSLAGRTDTQYF
.	TRBV18	TRBJ2-5	TRBD2	TGTGCCAGCTCACCGGGACTAGCGGGAGGTGAGACCCAGTACTTC	CASSPGLAGGETQYF
.	TRBV7-9	TRBJ1-3	TRBD1	TGTGCCAGCAGCTTAGGGGCAGGGGGAAGCTCTGGAAACACCATATATTTT	CASSLGAGGSSGNTIYF
.	TRBV5-4	TRBJ1-1	.	TGTGCCAGCAGCTCCCCCGCAGGTGGCAGGGGATACACTGAAGCTTTCTTT	CASSSPAGGRGYTEAFF
once	TRBV4-2	TRBJ2-5	TRBD2	TGTGCCAGCAGCCAAGGGGCTAAGCGGGGGGGCGTTGAGACCCAGTACTTC	CASSQGAKRGGVETQYF
.	TRBV14	TRBJ1-2	.	TGTGCCAGCAGCCAAAACACCTTTTCCACCCCCTATGGCTACACCTTC	CASSQNTFSTPYGYTF
.	TRBV5-8	TRBJ2-1	.	TGTGCCAGCAGCTTGAGGGCAGCCGGGGAGCAGTTCTTC	CASSLRAAGEQFF
.	TRBV6-4	TRBJ2-2	.	TGTGCCAGCACCTCGGACTTTAACACCGGGGAGCTGTTTTTT	CASTSDFNTGELFF
.	TRBV7-2	TRBJ2-3	.	TGTGCCAGCAGCCCCACCCATGGTACGCAGTATTTT	CASSPTHGTQYF
.	TRBV5-1	TRBJ2-1	TRBD1	TGCGCCAGCAGCCCGGGACAGGCCTACAATGAGCAGTTCTTC	CASSPGQAYNEQFF
few	TRBV9	TRBJ1-3	.	TGTGCCAGCAGCAGACAGTTGAGCTCTGGAAACACCATATATTTT	CASSRQLSSGNTIYF
once	TRBV30	TRBJ2-5	.	TGTGCCTGGAGTAGGGGGGAGGAGACCCAGTACTTC	CAWSRGEETQYF
.	TRBV15	TRBJ1-1	TRBD1	TGTGCCACCAGCGGAACACAGGGGTACACTGAAGCTTTCTTT	CATSGTQGYTEAFF
.	TRBV27	TRBJ2-1	TRBD1	TGTGCCAGCAGTGTACGTCTGAGGGACAGGGGTTCGAATGAGCAGTTCTTC	CASSVRLRDRGSNEQFF
few	TRBV9	TRBJ2-1	TRBD1	TGTGCCAGCAGCGCATACCGGGACAGGGGCTTCTATGAGCAGTTCTTC	CASSAYRDRGFYEQFF
once	TRBV18	TRBJ2-7	.	TGTGCCAGCTCACCACCCCGGACAGAAGCCTCCTACGAGCAGTACTTC	CASSPPRTEASYEQYF
.	TRBV6-6	TRBJ1-2	.	TGTGCCAGCAGTTACTCAGGGGGGTACAGTGGCTACACCTTC	CASSYSGGYSGYTF
once	TRBV9	TRBJ2-1	TRBD2	TGTGCCAGCAGCGTGGATAGCGGGAGCTACAATGAGCAGTTCTTC	CASSVDSGSYNEQFF
.	TRBV5-6	TRBJ2-3	.	TGTGCCAGCAGCTTGAAAGCTAGCACCACAGATACGCAGTATTTT	CASSLKASTTDTQYF
.	TRBV11-2	TRBJ2-7	TRBD1	TGTGCCAGCAGCGGGTACCGGGACAGGACCTACGAGCAGTACTTC	CASSGYRDRTYEQYF
.	TRBV7-9	TRBJ1-1	.	TGTGCCAGCAGCTTGTTCCAGGACACTGAAGCTTTCTTT	CASSLFQDTEAFF
.	TRBV5-1	TRBJ2-7	.	TGCGCCAGCAGCCCCCGCGGGTCTTCCCTTTACGAGCAGTACTTC	CASSPRGSSLYEQYF
.	TRBV4-3	TRBJ2-5	.	TGCGCCAGCAGCCAAGATTTTGGGGGACGGAGAGGGGAGACCCAGTACTTC	CASSQDFGGRRGETQYF
once	TRBV14	TRBJ2-3	.	TGTGCCAGCAGCCAAGATAAGGGGACACACCTCACAGATACGCAGTATTTT	CASSQDKGTHLTDTQYF
.	TRBV7-9	TRBJ1-1	.	TGTGCCAGCAGCGTTGTAGGCGGGACGAAGACTGAAGCTTTCTTT	CASSVVGGTKTEAFF
.	TRBV7-3	TRBJ2-5	.	TGTGCCAGCAGCTTGAACGGGGAGACCCAGTACTTC	CASSLNGETQYF
.	TRBV29-1	TRBJ2-7	.	TGCAGCGTTTCCCTAGCCTACGAGCAGTACTTC	CSVSLAYEQYF